These 20 T cell receptor beta chains were sequenced from one sample in a study of T cells in localized non-small cell lung cancer (dated by TCRdb to the early 2020s). To prepare the library, the immunoSEQ multiplex PCR assay was applied. TCRdb re-hosts the immuneACCESS table, in-frame sequences only. Its copies lack some clones; in the studies checked, an unresolved V gene accounts for under half of them, and the cause for the rest is not known. The sample table contains 1,000 to 1,200 clones; only one count was recorded for about a fifth of them. Jointly, the top ten make up approximately 15% of the sample. The sample consisted of normal lung tissue next to the tumor, taken before any cancer treatment. The receptor set was obtained from a female donor older than 55 with stage I squamous cell lung carcinoma.

This clone is medium-sized in the sample. The CDR3 spells CASSQDWGQIAGAYNEQFF. The CDR3 bases are TGCGCCAGCAGCCAAGACTGGGGACAGATAGCGGGAGCGTACAATGAGCAGTTCTTC. This chain links TRBV4-1 with TRBJ2-1; 9 bases fit TRBD2. This CDR3 comprises 19 residues. From germline, CDR1 is MGHRA and CDR2 YSYEKL. V shed 0 bases, J shed 4 bases, and the junction held 13 bases outside the gene matches.

This clone has a handful of counts. The chain uses TRBV11-3 and TRBJ2-5; maybe TRBD1 (6 bases). With 1 base removed from V and 1 base from J, the gap between germline ends came to 7 bases. CDR1 and CDR2 (germline): SGHNT, YENEEA. This CDR3 is 14 amino acids long. CDR3 sequence: CASSLVQGQETQYF. The CDR3 bases are TGTGCCAGCAGCTTAGTACAGGGCCAAGAGACCCAGTACTTC. Drawing the rest from reference TRBV11-3 and TRBJ2-5, the complete variable domain is EAGVVQSPRYKIIEKKQPVAFWCNPISGHNTLYWYLQNLGQGPELLIRYENEEAVDDSQLPKDRFSAERLKGVDSTLKIQPAELGDSAVYLCASSLVQGQETQYFGPGTRLLVL.

This chain links TRBV5-1 with TRBJ2-1; no definite D call. In germline, CDR1 is SGHRS, CDR2 YFSETQ. CDR3 length: 15 amino acids. The germline V and J ends were trimmed by 1 base and 0 bases, with 8 bases remaining between them. This chain's CDR3 is CASSLRPDSYNEQFF. In nucleotides, the CDR3 is TGCGCCAGCAGCTTGCGTCCGGACTCCTACAATGAGCAGTTCTTC.

The chain combines TRBV11-3 with TRBJ2-3; D ambiguous. Looked up from germline, CDR1 is SGHNT and CDR2 is YENEEA. The CDR3 sequence is 14 residues long. V lost 4 bases and J lost 3, with 11 bases in between. CDR3 region: CASSSSGRTDTQYF. CDR3 nucleotide sequence: TGTGCCAGCAGCTCGTCCGGTAGGACAGATACGCAGTATTTT.

In its sample, this clone was seen a few times. The genes are TRBV5-1 and TRBJ1-1; 7 bases map to TRBD1. The CDR3 runs to 14 residues. Germline CDR1 reads SGHRS; CDR2 reads YFSETQ. The junction had 3 bases not matched to a gene; V was cut back by 3 bases and J by 1 base. Here the CDR3 reads CASSSGQPNTEAFF. CDR3 sequence (DNA): TGCGCCAGCAGCTCGGGACAGCCGAACACTGAAGCTTTCTTT. The complete variable domain, with remaining parts taken from reference TRBV5-1 and TRBJ1-1, reads KAGVTQTPRYLIKTRGQQVTLSCSPISGHRSVSWYQQTPGQGLQFLFEYFSETQRNKGNFPGRFSGRQFSNSRSEMNVSTLELGDSALYLCASSSGQPNTEAFFGQGTRLTVV.

This clone was observed a handful of times. The chain employs TRBV6-8 and TRBJ1-1; D remains ambiguous. The germline CDR1 and CDR2 sequences are MNHGY and SAAAGT. Trimming pared 7 bases from V and 0 bases from J, leaving 12 bases between. This CDR3 has 14 amino acids. CDR3 sequence: CASKDGRMNTEAFF. The DNA for the CDR3 is TGTGCCAGCAAGGACGGCCGCATGAACACTGAAGCTTTCTTT.

Written as DNA, the CDR3 is TGTGCCACCAGCAGAGGGGTCCGTTCTAGCACAGATACGCAGTATTTT. It encodes CATSRGVRSSTDTQYF. The chain links TRBV15 to TRBJ2-3, with no clear D. This CDR3 has 16 amino acids. V gave up 1 base and J gave up 0 bases, with 11 bases separating them. Per germline, CDR1 LNHNV and CDR2 YYDKDF (reference sequence).

This clone has a handful of counts. J is TRBJ1-2 and V is TRBV28; TRBD1 matches at 8 bases. CDR3 length: 14 amino acids. V gave up 5 bases and J gave up 6 bases; unmatched junction bases: 8. Germline CDR1 and CDR2: MDHEN and SYDVKM. In DNA form, the CDR3 reads TGTGCCAGCAGTCGTGGACAGGGAAGGAATGGCTACACCTTC. It codes for CASSRGQGRNGYTF.

This chain joins TRBV29-1 and TRBJ1-4, with TRBD1 identical over 10 bases. The CDR3 runs 12 residues. V lost 6 bases and J lost 5; bases outside the gene matches: 0. CDR1 SQVTM and CDR2 ANQGSEA come from the germline V gene. The CDR3 here is CSVGQGNEKLFF. CDR3 sequence (DNA): TGCAGCGTGGGACAGGGGAATGAAAAACTGTTTTTT.

In its sample, this clone was seen a few times. The V call is TRBV6-8, the J call TRBJ2-7; unclear D gene. V dropped 0 bases and J dropped 9 bases, with 12 bases sitting between them. In germline, CDR1 is MNHGY, CDR2 SAAAGT. The CDR3 is made up of 13 amino acids. As DNA, the CDR3 is TGTGCCAGCAGTTACTCGATACAGCAGTGGCAGTACTTC. Amino acids: CASSYSIQQWQYF.

Judged by abundance, this clone is medium-sized. This chain joins TRBV11-3 and TRBJ2-7; TRBD1 matches at 7 bases. Germline loops: CDR1 SGHNT, CDR2 YENEEA. The CDR3 is made up of 16 amino acids. The trim removed 5 bases at V and 6 bases at J, leaving 16 bases unmatched. DNA for the CDR3: TGTGCCAGCAGCCCAGGAGGTCGGCAGGGGGTAGGCGAGCAGTACTTC. Its protein is CASSPGGRQGVGEQYF.

The table lists this clone with a few counts. The V gene is TRBV6-8, the J gene TRBJ2-2; 7 positions agree with TRBD1. Trimming took 6 bases from V and 0 from J; bases not matched to a gene: 4. CDR1 MNHGY and CDR2 SAAAGT come from the germline V gene. The CDR3 totals 15 residues. This CDR3 is CASSAGTANTGELFF. CDR3 nucleotide sequence: TGTGCCAGCAGCGCCGGGACAGCGAACACCGGGGAGCTGTTTTTT.

J is TRBJ1-2 and V is TRBV23-1, with no clear D. TRBV23-1 is annotated as an ORF whose role is uncertain. The V end lost 6 bases, the J end lost 6 bases, and 14 bases lay between the germline ends. The CDR3 contains 13 residues. The CDR3 spells CASSSPNQDGYTF. As DNA, the CDR3 is TGCGCCAGCAGCTCCCCGAATCAGGATGGCTACACCTTC.

The chain is built from TRBV10-3 and TRBJ2-1; 13 bases are a match to TRBD2. V was clipped by 0 bases and J by 6 bases; unmatched bases: 2. This CDR3 is built from 16 residues. From germline, CDR1 is ENHRY and CDR2 SYGVKD. DNA for the CDR3: TGTGCCATCAGTGAGTCCGGGACTAGCGGGATCAATGAGCAGTTCTTC. Protein product: CAISESGTSGINEQFF.

The chain is built from TRBV23-1 and TRBJ2-2; TRBD2 aligns across 7 bases. TRBV23-1 is identified as an open reading frame with a role that is uncertain. CDR3 length: 16 amino acids. J lost 5 bases, V lost 6 bases, and 12 bases had no gene match. The chain's CDR3 is CASSQEGGRGTGELFF. CDR3 DNA: TGCGCCAGCAGCCAAGAAGGCGGGAGAGGTACCGGGGAGCTGTTTTTT.

Only a few counts were recorded for this clone. The chain employs TRBV6-8 and TRBJ2-7, with D possibly TRBD2 on 7 matching bases. The CDR3 spans 13 residues. Germline CDR1 and CDR2: MNHGY and SAAAGT. V was cut by 8 bases and J by 2 bases, with 13 bases left in between. DNA for the CDR3: TGTGCCAGCGGGGGGGCATCTACCTACGAGCAGTACTTC. This gives the protein CASGGASTYEQYF.

The chain carries TRBV18 and TRBJ2-1; the match to TRBD2 covers 10 bases. The CDR3 is made up of 15 amino acids. Trimming at V came to 2 bases and at J to 9 bases, leaving 7 bases not matched to a gene. Germline CDR1 and CDR2: KGHSH and LQKENI. The CDR3 region is CASSPAVGLAIEQFF. The CDR3 DNA sequence: TGTGCCAGCTCACCAGCCGTGGGACTAGCGATTGAGCAGTTCTTC. The full variable domain, rest sourced from reference TRBV18 and TRBJ2-1, is NAGVMQNPRHLVRRRGQEARLRCSPMKGHSHVYWYRQLPEEGLKFMVYLQKENIIDESGMPKERFSAEFPKEGPSILRIQQVVRGDSAAYFCASSPAVGLAIEQFFGPGTRLTVL.

CDR3 residues: CSVDTAGTSGAYTQYF. The CDR3 DNA reads TGCAGCGTCGACACCGCCGGGACTAGCGGGGCTTATACGCAGTATTTT. The chain combines TRBV29-1 with TRBJ2-3; the match to TRBD2 covers 13 bases. Per germline, CDR1 SQVTM and CDR2 ANQGSEA. Trimming at V came to 6 bases and at J to 7 bases, leaving 13 bases not matched to a gene. CDR3 length equals 16 residues.

The chain combines TRBV4-1 with TRBJ1-1; no clear D. The germline V gene has CDR1 MGHRA and CDR2 YSYEKL. This CDR3 region has 17 residues. V was trimmed by 0 bases and J by 6 bases, leaving 20 bases between them. CDR3 bases: TGCGCCAGCAGCCAAGATCGGAAAAGGGCTCAGGTGGCTGAAGCTTTCTTT. Translated, it gives CASSQDRKRAQVAEAFF.

CDR3 residues: CASSPASGRKGTDTQYF. The CDR3 region has the DNA TGTGCCAGCAGCCCTGCTAGCGGGAGGAAGGGCACAGATACGCAGTATTTT. The rearrangement joins TRBV28 to TRBJ2-3; TRBD2 agrees at 11 bases. V trimming: 6 bases; J trimming: 1 base; junction bases outside the gene matches: 9. Germline V lookup: CDR1 MDHEN, CDR2 SYDVKM. This CDR3 has 17 amino acids. Full variable domain (rest looked up from reference TRBV28 and TRBJ2-3): DVKVTQSSRYLVKRTGEKVFLECVQDMDHENMFWYRQDPGLGLRLIYFSYDVKMKEKGDIPEGYSVSREKKERFSLILESASTNQTSMYLCASSPASGRKGTDTQYFGPGTRLTVL.